This entry lists 32 T cell receptor beta chains sequenced from one sample in a study of blood T cell repertoires in COVID-19 (dated by TCRdb to the early 2020s). Library preparation used the immunoSEQ multiplex PCR assay. Held by TCRdb, this immuneACCESS table contains in-frame sequences only and omits some clones. Under half of the omission traces to an unresolved V gene where checked; the cause of the rest is unknown. Recorded for this sample are approximately 290,000 clones; roughly 90% of them occurred a single time. The ten largest make up 11% of the sample. The sequenced material came from peripheral blood. The receptors here all came from a woman aged 30 to 39 with COVID-19, enrolled during active disease.

The CDR3 DNA reads as TGTGCCAGCAGTTTATTCGCCGGGTACGAGCAGTACTTC. This sequence encodes CASSLFAGYEQYF. This chain joins TRBV27 and TRBJ2-7, with D unresolved. Germline V lookup: CDR1 MNHEY, CDR2 SMNVEV (reference sequence). The CDR3 extends over 13 amino acids. Deletions cut 1 base from V and 4 bases from J, with 8 bases between.

The chain links TRBV12-3 or TRBV12-4 to TRBJ2-7, with D uncertain. V was trimmed by 3 bases and J by 6 bases, leaving 9 bases between them. CDR3 size: 12 residues. The CDR3 loop is CASSFYTSEQYF. The CDR3 bases are TGTGCCAGCAGTTTTTACACAAGCGAGCAGTACTTC.

V is TRBV12-3 or TRBV12-4 and J is TRBJ2-1; a possible D gene is TRBD1 (5 bases). CDR3 length: 10 residues. The V end lost 3 bases, the J end lost 13 bases, and 7 bases lay between the germline ends. CDR3 coding DNA: TGTGCCAGCAGTTTGGGGCCTCAGTTCTTC. Translation: CASSLGPQFF.

The J gene is TRBJ2-7, the V gene TRBV7-9, with D possibly matching TRBD2 (5 bases). Looked up from germline, CDR1 is SEHNR and CDR2 is FQNEAQ (reference sequence). This CDR3 has 12 residues. The V end lost 5 bases, the J end lost 6 bases, and 11 bases lay between the germline ends. In nucleotides, the CDR3 is TGTGCCAGCAGCAGGTATGAGGGCGAGCAGTACTTC. It specifies CASSRYEGEQYF.

The chain combines TRBV27 with TRBJ2-7; D is unresolved. V lost 4 bases to trimming and J lost 1 base, with 8 bases between them. From germline, CDR1 is MNHEY and CDR2 SMNVEV (reference sequence). CDR3 length: 13 residues. In DNA, the CDR3 is TGTGCCAGCAGTTCGGCCGGGTCCTACGAGCAGTACTTC. This codes for CASSSAGSYEQYF.

The chain is built from TRBV29-1 and TRBJ1-6; D gene unclear. Trimming took off 4 bases at V and 7 bases at J, with 11 bases between the two ends. The CDR3 spans 13 residues. Germline-derived CDR1 and CDR2 are SQVTM and ANQGSEA. The DNA for the CDR3 is TGCAGCGTTGGAGGGTCGGTAAATTCACCCCTCCACTTT. Protein sequence: CSVGGSVNSPLHF.

The V gene is TRBV7-9, the J gene TRBJ1-2, with D maybe TRBD1 (5 bases). CDR1 is SEHNR, CDR2 FQNEAQ, per germline (reference sequence). The CDR3 covers 14 residues. The CDR3 protein is CATVGGLANYGYTF. The CDR3, as DNA: TGTGCTACGGTCGGGGGATTGGCCAACTATGGCTACACCTTC. The complete variable domain, with remaining parts taken from reference TRBV7-9 and TRBJ1-2, reads DTGVSQNPRHKITKRGQNVTFRCDPISEHNRLYWYRQTLGQGPEFLTYFQNEAQLEKSRLLSDRFSAERPKGSFSTLEIQRTEQGDSAMYLCATVGGLANYGYTFGSGTRLTVV.

The genes are TRBV7-6 and TRBJ2-1; 8 nucleotides agree with TRBD1. The V gene's germline CDR1 is SGHVS and CDR2 FNYEAQ. The CDR3 has 14 amino acids. J lost 6 bases, V lost 0 bases, and 1 base had no gene match. The CDR3 protein is CASSLAGTGNEQFF. In DNA, the CDR3 is TGTGCCAGCAGCTTAGCGGGGACAGGCAATGAGCAGTTCTTC.

The CDR3 DNA reads TGTGCCAGCAGCTTAGTACAGGGGAGCTCCTACAATGAGCAGTTCTTC. This sequence encodes CASSLVQGSSYNEQFF. The rearrangement links TRBV7-9 to TRBJ2-1; 7 bases are shared with TRBD1. This CDR3 is built from 16 residues. Per the germline V gene, CDR1 is SEHNR and CDR2 is FQNEAQ (reference sequence). Losses at the gene ends were 1 base for V and 0 bases for J; bases not matched to a gene: 3.

The chain uses TRBV28 and TRBJ2-3; D unclear. The V gene lost 4 bases and the J gene lost 3 bases, with 14 bases spanning the gap. This CDR3 region has 15 residues. Germline V gene data show CDR1 as MDHEN and CDR2 as SYDVKM. The DNA of the CDR3 is TGTGCCAGCAGTTATGAGGCCCGGTGGACAGATACGCAGTATTTT. Translation gives CASSYEARWTDTQYF.

Worth noting for this clone: This CDR3 is also generated by other DNA sequences in the sample. The chain has TRBV6-5 and TRBJ2-7; 11 bases agree with TRBD1. The trim removed 6 bases at V and 7 bases at J, leaving 8 bases unmatched. The CDR3 is made up of 14 amino acids. Germline CDR1 is MNHEY and CDR2 is SVGAGI. CDR3 sequence reads: CASSRDRGSYEQYF. CDR3 coding DNA: TGTGCCAGCAGCCGGGACAGGGGGAGTTATGAGCAGTACTTC.

This chain connects TRBV9 to TRBJ2-1; a possible D gene is TRBD1 (5 bases). The CDR3 totals 14 residues. From germline, CDR1 is SGDLS and CDR2 YYNGEE. V lost 2 bases and J 6 bases, leaving 12 bases between the germline ends. The CDR3 nucleotides read TGTGCCAGCAGCGTTTCTTCAGGGTTCAATGAGCAGTTCTTC. Amino acid sequence: CASSVSSGFNEQFF.

This clone was detected once. The V gene is TRBV14, the J gene TRBJ2-5, with TRBD2 matching over 16 bases. This CDR3 comprises 19 residues. Per the germline V gene, CDR1 is SGHDN and CDR2 is FVKESK. V was pared by 2 bases and J by 1 base, with 7 bases of the junction left unmatched. CDR3 in DNA: TGTGCCAGCAGCCAAAGGATTGGGACTAGCGGGGGGGTCCAAGAGACCCAGTACTTC. This translates into CASSQRIGTSGGVQETQYF.

The V and J genes are TRBV21-1 and TRBJ1-5; TRBD1 is the table's D call and was not checked against the DNA. TRBV21-1 is designated a pseudogene. The CDR3 is made up of 17 amino acids. In nucleotides, the CDR3 is TGTGCCAGCAGCAAAGTAAGTCAGGGGGGAGGCAATCAGCCCCAGCATTTT. It encodes CASSKVSQGGGNQPQHF.

This clone was found a few times. The genes are TRBV7-9 and TRBJ1-5; no reliable D call. The germline CDR1 and CDR2 sequences are SEHNR and FQNEAQ (reference sequence). V was pared by 2 bases and J by 1 base, with 9 bases between. This CDR3 is 15 amino acids long. The DNA of the CDR3 is TGTGCCAGCAGCTTATCCGTAACAAGCAATCAGCCCCAGCATTTT. Protein product: CASSLSVTSNQPQHF.

The gene calls are TRBV5-5 and TRBJ2-7; weak D call: TRBD1 (5 bases). CDR1 is SGHKS, CDR2 YYEKEE, per germline (reference sequence). The CDR3 contains 15 residues. V dropped 0 bases and J dropped 2 bases, with 12 bases sitting between them. CDR3 sequence reads: CASSLDLGRAYEQYF. Here the CDR3 DNA reads TGTGCCAGCAGCTTGGATCTGGGCAGGGCCTACGAGCAGTACTTC.

This clone came up a few times. The V call is TRBV27, the J call TRBJ2-7, with 8 bases fitting TRBD1. V was clipped by 2 bases and J by 4 bases; unmatched bases: 7. This CDR3 contains 15 residues. Germline loops: CDR1 MNHEY, CDR2 SMNVEV (reference sequence). The CDR3 region has the DNA TGTGCCAGCAGTTTAGTCCCAGGGGGCGGTTACGAGCAGTACTTC. Its translation: CASSLVPGGGYEQYF.

The V call is TRBV5-1, the J call TRBJ2-7, with 11 nucleotides matching TRBD2. CDR1 and CDR2 (germline): SGHRS, YFSETQ. The CDR3 totals 16 residues. V was clipped by 3 bases and J by 4 bases; unmatched bases: 9. The CDR3 region is CASSWGLAENVYEQYF. The CDR3 DNA reads TGCGCCAGCAGCTGGGGACTAGCGGAAAATGTGTACGAGCAGTACTTC.

CDR3 loop: CASSLVGGPLEQYF. The CDR3 DNA is TGCGCCAGCAGCTTGGTCGGGGGGCCATTGGAGCAGTACTTC. The chain couples TRBV5-1 to TRBJ2-7, with D perhaps matching TRBD2 (7 bases). Germline loops: CDR1 SGHRS, CDR2 YFSETQ. Trimming took 0 bases from V and 7 from J, leaving 14 bases between them. This CDR3 is 14 amino acids long.

This chain connects TRBV7-9 to TRBJ2-5, with a possible D match to TRBD2 (7 bases). Trimming cost V 1 base and J 1 base, with 16 bases left between them. Germline V gene sequence: CDR1 SEHNR, CDR2 FQNEAQ (reference sequence). The CDR3 spans 17 residues. CDR3 loop: CASSLEEGGGLQETQYF. CDR3 nucleotide sequence: TGTGCCAGCAGCTTAGAGGAGGGCGGGGGCCTCCAAGAGACCCAGTACTTC.

The chain recombines TRBV2 with TRBJ2-1, with 7 positions matching TRBD2. The germline V gene has CDR1 SNHLY and CDR2 FYNNEI. V was pared by 6 bases and J by 0 bases, with 8 bases of the junction left unmatched. The length of the CDR3 is 16 residues. The CDR3 spells CASRPAGLSSYNEQFF. CDR3 in DNA: TGTGCCAGCAGACCAGCGGGGCTTAGCTCCTACAATGAGCAGTTCTTC.

This clone was picked up one time. V usage is TRBV28 and J usage is TRBJ2-3, with D maybe TRBD2 (6 bases). This CDR3 comprises 14 residues. V lost 7 bases and J 2 bases, leaving 13 bases between the germline ends. Germline V CDR1 and CDR2: MDHEN, SYDVKM. CDR3: CASTISGVTDTQYF. The CDR3 DNA is TGTGCCAGCACCATCTCGGGGGTCACAGATACGCAGTATTTT.

The rearrangement joins TRBV5-6 to TRBJ1-3, with no clear D. Germline-derived CDR1 and CDR2 are SGHDT and YYEEEE. This CDR3 is 15 amino acids long. The V gene lost 0 bases and the J gene lost 2 bases, with 9 bases spanning the gap. CDR3 DNA: TGTGCCAGCAGCTTGGGAGACACAACTGGAAACACCATATATTTT. It encodes CASSLGDTTGNTIYF.

V and J are TRBV10-3 and TRBJ2-7; 8 bases line up with TRBD1. Germline V gene data show CDR1 as ENHRY and CDR2 as SYGVKD. V was pared by 8 bases and J by 2 bases, with 14 bases of the junction left unmatched. The CDR3 has 16 amino acids. CDR3 bases: TGTGCCATCTCCGACTCTCGGACAGGGTCCCCCTACGAGCAGTACTTC. It encodes CAISDSRTGSPYEQYF.

This sequence joins TRBV27 and TRBJ2-1; D is perhaps TRBD2 (6 bases). Germline-derived CDR1 and CDR2 are MNHEY and SMNVEV (reference sequence). This CDR3 has 15 residues. The V gene lost 5 bases and the J gene lost 7 bases, with 18 bases spanning the gap. In DNA form, the CDR3 reads TGTGCCAGCAGTGGACTAAGTTCCTGGGGTAATGAGCAGTTCTTC. It is translated as CASSGLSSWGNEQFF.

V usage is TRBV21-1 and J usage is TRBJ1-4. TRBV21-1 is described as a pseudogene. The length of the CDR3 is 15 residues. CDR3 nucleotides: TGTGCCAGCAGCAAGGAGGGAGTCATTAATGAAAAACTGTTTTTT. Protein sequence: CASSKEGVINEKLFF.

The chain is built from TRBV11-3 and TRBJ1-6, with D unclear. From germline, CDR1 is SGHNT and CDR2 YENEEA. This CDR3 has 15 residues. The ends were cut back, 5 bases at V and 3 bases at J, with 11 bases in the middle. The DNA of the CDR3 is TGTGCCAGCAGCCCGCGACTAAACTATAATTCACCCCTCCACTTT. Translating gives CASSPRLNYNSPLHF.

The CDR3 region has the DNA TGTGCCAGCAGCTTAGGTCTGGGGGGGGAGACCCAGTACTTC. Protein product: CASSLGLGGETQYF. This chain uses TRBV7-6 with TRBJ2-5; 7 bases are shared with TRBD2. Germline-derived CDR1 and CDR2 are SGHVS and FNYEAQ. V shed 1 base and J 5 bases; nucleotides not matched to a gene: 4. This CDR3 contains 14 residues. The full variable domain, with the rest looked up from reference TRBV7-6 and TRBJ2-5, is GAGVSQSPRYKVTKRGQDVALRCDPISGHVSLYWYRQALGQGPEFLTYFNYEAQQDKSGLPNDRFSAERPEGSISTLTIQRTEQRDSAMYRCASSLGLGGETQYFGPGTRLLVL.

This clone was seen once. This chain links TRBV19 with TRBJ2-1; tentatively, D is TRBD1 (5 bases). The V gene's germline CDR1 is LNHDA and CDR2 SQIVND (reference sequence). The CDR3 spans 16 residues. Deletions cut 1 base from V and 3 bases from J, with 13 bases between. In DNA, the CDR3 is TGTGCCAGTAGTATAGTCCAATCGACAGTCTACAATGAGCAGTTCTTC. It specifies CASSIVQSTVYNEQFF.

The chain couples TRBV28 to TRBJ1-2, with 7 bases lining up with TRBD1. The trim removed 8 bases at V and 1 base at J, leaving 4 bases unmatched. The CDR3 runs to 13 residues. Germline V CDR1 and CDR2: MDHEN, SYDVKM. CDR3 region: CASRDRINYGYTF. The CDR3 DNA sequence: TGTGCCAGCCGGGACAGAATTAACTATGGCTACACCTTC.

This clone has just one count. The rearrangement uses TRBV19 and TRBJ1-6; 7 nucleotides agree with TRBD1. V shed 9 bases and J 6 bases; nucleotides not matched to a gene: 11. CDR3 size: 15 residues. CDR1 and CDR2 from the germline V gene are LNHDA and SQIVND (reference sequence). The CDR3 coding sequence is TGTGCCAGCTCCCCACAGGGGCCGCTTAATTCACCCCTCCACTTT. Translating gives CASSPQGPLNSPLHF.

V usage is TRBV10-2 and J usage is TRBJ2-7; 9 positions match TRBD1. Germline lookup yields CDR1 WSHSY and CDR2 SAAADI. The junction had 9 bases not matched to a gene; V was cut back by 4 bases and J by 5 bases. This CDR3 spans 15 amino acids. The CDR3 protein is CASSGSSGTGNEQYF. The CDR3 DNA follows: TGCGCCAGCAGTGGGTCATCCGGGACAGGGAACGAGCAGTACTTC.